Shown below are 4 T cell receptor beta chains from a single sample sequenced in a study. Via MiXCR, TCRdb re-called the RT-PCR reads, giving one row per CDR3 protein. This table has approximately 720,000 distinct CDR3 sequences, over 12% appearing once. The specimen sequenced was memory CD4+ T cells from blood. These receptors were taken from a female donor in good health, serving as a healthy control.

This sequence joins TRBV6-5 and TRBJ2-7; D is undetermined. V gave up 1 base and J gave up 3 bases, with 13 bases separating them. Germline V CDR1 and CDR2: MNHEY, SVGAGI. The CDR3 has 15 amino acids. The CDR3 DNA sequence: TGTGCCAGCAGTTACTACGACGGGCTGGGCTACGAGCAGTACTTC. It translates to CASSYYDGLGYEQYF.

The V and J genes are TRBV30 and TRBJ2-7; D might be TRBD1 or TRBD2, each matching 5 bases. Germline V gene data show CDR1 as GTSNPN and CDR2 as SVGIG (reference sequence). This CDR3 is built from 13 residues. V lost 2 bases, J lost 4 bases, and 12 bases lay in between. CDR3 sequence reads: CAWSPRDGYEQYF. In DNA form, the CDR3 reads TGTGCCTGGAGTCCCCGGGACGGGTACGAGCAGTACTTC.

V and J are TRBV24-1 and TRBJ2-1, with TRBD2 matching over 8 bases. This CDR3 has 17 amino acids. From germline, CDR1 is KGHDR and CDR2 SFDVKD. V was pared by 4 bases and J by 6 bases, with 13 bases of the junction left unmatched. The CDR3 nucleotides are TGTGCCACCAGTGAATCGAGACTAGCGAGAGGAGGCAATGAGCAGTTCTTC. Translation: CATSESRLARGGNEQFF.

This chain connects TRBV27 to TRBJ2-7, with D possibly TRBD1 on 6 matching bases. V lost 4 bases and J 6 bases, leaving 19 bases between the germline ends. Per the germline V gene, CDR1 is MNHEY and CDR2 is SMNVEV (reference sequence). The CDR3 totals 15 residues. CDR3 residues: CASSWSRGKLGEQYF. DNA of the CDR3: TGTGCCAGCAGTTGGTCGAGGGGGAAACTCGGCGAGCAGTACTTC.